This TCR beta chain was retrieved from a study of T cells in Graves' hyperthyroidism and ophthalmopathy (dated by TCRdb to the late 2010s). A note on the overall study: TCR V-J signatures able to tell the groups apart were searched for in a discovery cohort of some 97 patients, of whom roughly 42 had Graves' ophthalmopathy and about 60 had stable Graves' hyperthyroidism. Prospective prediction of ophthalmopathy was tested in an independent validation cohort of fewer than 20 hyperthyroidism patients and some 17 patients who later progressed to ophthalmopathy. The approximately 90 discovery patients were divided at random into training and test sets in a 7:3 ratio. The paper reports TCR Vbeta CDR3 sequencing of over 120 peripheral blood samples: under 45 ophthalmopathy, fewer than 85 hyperthyroidism and around 17 progressor patients. Following sampling, methimazole starting at 30 mg daily was given to hyperthyroidism patients, and high-dose intravenous methylprednisolone was given to ophthalmopathy patients. In addition, the study compared T-cell repertoires in thyroid tissue and in blood from over 5 Graves' hyperthyroidism patients.

This clonotype came up a few times. Which antigen it targets is not known. The sample holds no much larger clone one base away, and base qualities are not on file. Summary of the overall study and its limitations: No statistical method was used to fix the sample size in advance, and group allocation was not hidden from the investigators. In validation, progression to ophthalmopathy was predicted by the model with nearly 71% sensitivity and nearly 75% specificity, a median of about 6.8 months before onset. Most expanded thyroid clonotypes (frequency above 0.001) were also detected in blood, suggesting blood repertoires may reflect thyroid immune responses. Ophthalmopathy was separated from stable hyperthyroidism by a 13 V-J signature model, with about 86% sensitivity and about 81% specificity obtained in cross-validation and 80%/75% obtained in testing.

Spanning cysteine to phenylalanine, the CDR3 consists of 13 amino acids. Solely the CDR3 DNA is kept, with 39 bases framed from the first base. The germline V gene supplies CDR1 SGHTA and CDR2 FQGNSA. V loses 0 bases of germline sequence and J loses 9 bases, and the interval between the two ends is 9 bases. The TCR beta CDR3 regions were amplified from the RNA transcripts. A first-round RT-PCR of the TCR CDR3 used the HTBI primer set with the Qiagen OneStep RT-PCR kit. Libraries were constructed in a second round of multiplex PCR, after which size selection and purification were carried out. Libraries were sequenced paired-end with 100 bp reads on an Illumina HiSeq2000. In the paper's pipeline: SOAPnuke was used to process the raw data, removing reads that contained adapters or uncalled bases, had a mean Phred below 15, or lacked an exact match to the constant primer or identifier. High-quality paired reads were merged with COPE v1.2.5, and unique nucleotide sequences were defined as clonotypes. Clonotypes were aligned to IMGT TRBV, TRBD and TRBJ reference segments using MiTCR v1.1. The analysis included only V-J combinations with a frequency above 0.0001, which together covered about 99% of the repertoires. A TCS score was defined as the ratio between F50 (clonal expansion) and ExV (chaos), using BLOSUM62-based TCRdist between CDR3 peptides within each V-J. Welch's t-statistics and random forest reduced approximately 520 V-J features to roughly 13, which were used in a naive Bayes classifier (R e1071). The Morisita-Horn index was used to measure how similar the thyroid and blood repertoires were. TCRdb itself trimmed the public reads at Q25 with fastp, ran MiXCR and retained productive beta chains. Rows merge per CDR3 protein into single entries with the most common DNA and genes. What appears here as the V and J calls and clone size reflects TCRdb's work, not the paper's. This sample lists around 620,000 distinct CDR3 sequences; just over 45% were detected once. Over 15% of the sample is held by the ten biggest clonotypes.

The study excluded patients with uncontrolled infections, other autoimmune diseases, pregnancy or lactation. Diagnoses were established on the basis of clinical symptoms, serum thyroxine and TRAb, thyroid ultrasound, and orbital computed tomography. Trizol reagent was used to extract total RNA, and RNA quality was then checked on an Agilent 2100 Bioanalyzer. The sequence is built from TRBV7-2 and TRBJ1-3, with no confidently assigned D gene. Material: peripheral blood or thyroid tissue (not recorded which). This sequence was found in an adult woman with Graves' disease, either hyperthyroidism or ophthalmopathy (not recorded which). At the DNA level, the sequence is TGTGCCAGCAGCTTAGCGTGGACCTCCACCATATATTTT. The encoded protein is CASSLAWTSTIYF.